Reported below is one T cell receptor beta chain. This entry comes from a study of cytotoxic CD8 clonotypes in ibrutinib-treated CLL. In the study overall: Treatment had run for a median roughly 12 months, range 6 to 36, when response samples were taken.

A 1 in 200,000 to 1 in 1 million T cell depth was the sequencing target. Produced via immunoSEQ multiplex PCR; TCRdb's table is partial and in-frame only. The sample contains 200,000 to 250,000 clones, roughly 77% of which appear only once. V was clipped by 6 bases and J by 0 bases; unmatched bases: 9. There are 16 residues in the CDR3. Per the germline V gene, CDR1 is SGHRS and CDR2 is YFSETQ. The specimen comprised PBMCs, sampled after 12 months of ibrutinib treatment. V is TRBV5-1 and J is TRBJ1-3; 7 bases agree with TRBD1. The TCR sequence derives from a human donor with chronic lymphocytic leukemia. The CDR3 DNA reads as TGCGCCAGCAACCCGGGACAGAGGGACTCTGGAAACACCATATATTTT. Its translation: CASNPGQRDSGNTIYF.